The sequence of this T cell receptor beta chain was determined in a study of blood T cell repertoires in COVID-19. Study context: Samples representing acute and convalescent COVID-19 were sourced from the United States, Italy and Spain. From T cells, B-cell-depleted T cells, or PBMCs came the material, which was cDNA or gDNA.

Using immunoSEQ multiplex PCR, the repertoire was profiled, and TCRdb retains in-frame clones only, with some absent. Among hundreds of thousands of clones listed, roughly 85% were seen once. Input material: peripheral blood. The clonotype originates from a woman aged 25 to 45 with active or convalescent COVID-19.

The CDR3 DNA is TGTGCCAGTAGTATCCTACCGGACACCATATATTTT. This codes for CASSILPDTIYF. This chain joins TRBV19 and TRBJ1-3; D uncertain. The CDR3 has 12 amino acids. V lost 3 bases and J lost 8, with 8 bases in between. Per germline, CDR1 LNHDA and CDR2 SQIVND (reference sequence).